This T cell receptor (beta chain) was retrieved from a study of beta chain features in type 1 diabetes. Study-wide results and limits: Moderate yet significant TCRB CDR3 shortening was seen in Type 1 diabetes patients in all four CD4+ subsets.

With regard to this clone: Its antigen is not known.

The investigators reverse transcribed all of the isolated RNA, so they sequenced expressed TCRB transcripts. The table came from immunoSEQ multiplex PCR; TCRdb's copy has only in-frame clones and leaves some out. The table has about 660,000 clones, 11% to 15% seen once; the top ten hold approximately 0.042%. In germline, CDR1 is SGDLS, CDR2 YYNGEE. The CDR3 loop spans 15 amino acids. V lost 3 bases, J lost 2 bases, and 12 bases lay in between. The sequencing input was naive CD4+ T cells from blood. The receptor comes from a man aged 18 to 29 with type 1 diabetes. V gene TRBV9 combines with J gene TRBJ1-5; D perhaps matches TRBD1 (6 bases). CDR3 amino acids: CASSATEGGNQPQHF. The CDR3 DNA sequence: TGTGCCAGCAGCGCCACAGAGGGGGGCAATCAGCCCCAGCATTTT.